The 21 T cell receptor beta chains presented below share a single source sample, sequenced in a study of T-cell reconstitution after alpha-beta-depleted transplantation in children. Construction of the TCRbeta library involved unique molecular identifiers. From the PCR reads, TCRdb called clonotypes with MiXCR, one entry per CDR3 protein. Of over 120,000 distinct CDR3 sequences in the sample, around 8.5% were seen once. Source: PBMCs, mostly from graft donor cells, taken 180 days after TCRalphabeta/CD19-depleted stem cell transplant. These receptors were obtained from a female patient aged 2-9 years who had a stem cell transplant for congenital amegakaryocytic thrombocytopenia, so the T cells may come from the graft donor.

This clonotype was recorded a few times. The rearrangement links TRBV12-3 or TRBV12-4 to TRBJ2-1; 9 bases agree with TRBD2. Unmatched junction bases numbered 8, after V lost 6 bases and J lost 5 bases. This CDR3 contains 15 residues. The CDR3 DNA reads as TGTGCCAGCAGCCCACCGGGACTAGCTAACAATGAGCAGTTCTTC. Translated, it gives CASSPPGLANNEQFF.

At least ten counts were recorded for this clonotype. CDR3: CASSLDRYEKLFF. The CDR3 coding sequence is TGTGCCAGCAGTTTGGACAGATATGAAAAACTGTTTTTT. This rearrangement joins TRBV12-3 or TRBV12-4 to TRBJ1-4; maybe TRBD1 (6 bases). Trimming took 3 bases from V and 6 from J, leaving 8 bases between them. The CDR3 consists of 13 residues.

This clonotype was recorded a few times. This sequence joins TRBV20-1 and TRBJ1-3; weak D call: TRBD1 (6 bases). CDR1 DFQATT and CDR2 SNEGSKA come from the germline V gene (reference sequence). Trimming removed 3 bases from V and 1 base from J, with 10 bases in between. The CDR3 covers 14 residues. CDR3 in amino acids: CSARLTGSGNTIYF. In nucleotides, the CDR3 is TGCAGTGCTAGGCTAACAGGGTCTGGAAACACCATATATTTT.

The chain links TRBV10-3 to TRBJ2-7; D is unresolved. Germline CDR1 is ENHRY and CDR2 is SYGVKD. The germline V and J ends were trimmed by 8 bases and 5 bases, with 10 bases remaining between them. This CDR3 contains 11 residues. The CDR3 is CAIRFRDEQYF. In DNA form, the CDR3 reads TGTGCCATCCGTTTTAGGGACGAGCAGTACTTC.

This clonotype was counted many times. The chain links TRBV10-3 to TRBJ2-7; tentatively, D is TRBD1 (5 bases). Trimming took off 4 bases at V and 4 bases at J, with 5 bases between the two ends. CDR1 is ENHRY, CDR2 SYGVKD, per germline. The CDR3 sequence is 11 residues long. This CDR3 reads CAISAGYEQYF. As DNA, the CDR3 is TGTGCCATCAGTGCAGGGTACGAGCAGTACTTC.

The sample holds many counts of this clonotype. The rearrangement uses TRBV5-1 and TRBJ2-1; 9 bases line up with TRBD1. The CDR3 totals 15 residues. Germline CDR1 reads SGHRS; CDR2 reads YFSETQ. The V and J ends lost 6 bases and 9 bases, in that order; junction bases with no gene match: 13. In DNA, the CDR3 is TGCGCCAGCACCACGACCGGGACAGGGATGGCTGAGCAGTTCTTC. Translated, it gives CASTTTGTGMAEQFF. Drawing the rest from reference TRBV5-1 and TRBJ2-1, the complete variable domain is KAGVTQTPRYLIKTRGQQVTLSCSPISGHRSVSWYQQTPGQGLQFLFEYFSETQRNKGNFPGRFSGRQFSNSRSEMNVSTLELGDSALYLCASTTTGTGMAEQFFGPGTRLTVL.

This clonotype was seen at least ten times. V is TRBV28 and J is TRBJ1-5, with D unclear. Trimming pared 4 bases from V and 7 bases from J, leaving 20 bases between. Per germline, CDR1 MDHEN and CDR2 SYDVKM. The CDR3 runs to 16 residues. The CDR3 sequence is CASSSTGSPAGQPQHF. The CDR3 DNA reads as TGTGCCAGCAGTTCTACCGGGTCCCCAGCGGGGCAGCCCCAGCATTTT.

This clonotype was seen many times. The chain employs TRBV10-3 and TRBJ1-5; a weak D match, TRBD1 (6 bases). V gave up 4 bases and J gave up 7 bases, with 11 bases separating them. CDR3 length: 13 amino acids. Germline V gives CDR1 ENHRY, CDR2 SYGVKD. The CDR3, as DNA: TGTGCCATCAGTGGCCAGGGGAAGCAGCCCCAGCATTTT. Amino acid sequence: CAISGQGKQPQHF.

There are a few counts of this clonotype. The chain couples TRBV20-1 to TRBJ2-5, with D possibly called TRBD1 or TRBD2 (5 bases each). CDR3 size: 15 residues. Between the trimmed V and J ends, which lost 3 bases and 1 base, there was a span of 15 bases. Germline-derived CDR1 and CDR2 are DFQATT and SNEGSKA (reference sequence). The CDR3 reads CSASGDLSAQETQYF. The DNA for the CDR3 is TGCAGTGCTAGTGGGGACCTAAGCGCCCAAGAGACCCAGTACTTC.

This clonotype was counted only a few times. The chain's CDR3 is CASSLLTDRSYNSPLHF. CDR3 DNA: TGTGCCAGCAGCTTGTTGACGGACAGGTCCTATAATTCACCCCTCCACTTT. The genes are TRBV5-5 and TRBJ1-6, with 7 positions matching TRBD1. There are 17 residues in the CDR3. V shed 1 base and J 1 base; nucleotides not matched to a gene: 5. Germline values: CDR1 SGHKS, CDR2 YYEKEE (reference sequence).

This clonotype was counted only a few times. This chain uses TRBV12-3 or TRBV12-4 with TRBJ2-7; 7 nucleotides agree with TRBD1. V lost 1 base to trimming and J lost 7 bases; unmatched junction nucleotides: 10. The CDR3 sequence is 15 residues long. The CDR3, as DNA: TGTGCCAGCAGTTTAGAGGGACAGACCTACGATGAGCAGTACTTC. Protein: CASSLEGQTYDEQYF.

CDR3 DNA: TGTGCCAGCAGTTACTCTCACCCAACTAGAGGACGAAACAATGAGCAGTTCTTC. This gives the protein CASSYSHPTRGRNNEQFF. The rearrangement uses TRBV6-5 and TRBJ2-1; D perhaps matches TRBD2 (5 bases). This CDR3 is 18 amino acids long. Germline values: CDR1 MNHEY, CDR2 SVGAGI. V was shortened by 0 bases and J by 5 bases, with 20 bases between the two germline ends.

This clonotype appeared many times. V usage is TRBV6-1 and J usage is TRBJ2-7; TRBD1 is a possible D gene (6 bases). Germline CDR1 reads MNHNS; CDR2 reads SASEGT. This CDR3 comprises 12 residues. Here the CDR3 reads CTAGRGTYEQYF. The CDR3 region has the DNA TGTACCGCGGGCAGGGGCACCTACGAGCAGTACTTC.

This clonotype was detected ten times or more. CDR3 DNA: TGTGCCAGCAGCCCCGACCGGAGAGATACGCAGTATTTT. Protein: CASSPDRRDTQYF. The chain carries TRBV7-3 and TRBJ2-3; D not certain. The CDR3 totals 13 residues. Germline V gene sequence: CDR1 SGHTA, CDR2 FQGTGA. Trimming stripped 5 bases from V and 5 bases from J, with 11 bases between.

This clonotype was seen many times. This chain joins TRBV28 and TRBJ1-2; possibly TRBD1 for D (6 bases). V was clipped by 2 bases and J by 5 bases, with 9 bases between them. Germline V CDR1 and CDR2: MDHEN, SYDVKM. The CDR3 loop spans 13 amino acids. The CDR3 DNA reads TGTGCCAGCAGTTTACCCGGACAGTATGGCTACACCTTC. Residues: CASSLPGQYGYTF.

This clonotype was counted ten times or more. The V and J genes are TRBV12-3 or TRBV12-4 and TRBJ2-1; D is possibly TRBD2 (7 bases). The germline V and J ends were trimmed by 4 bases and 13 bases, with 11 bases remaining between them. CDR3 length: 11 residues. CDR3 nucleotides: TGTGCCAGCAGTTGGGGGGGCGACCAGTTCTTC. It yields the protein CASSWGGDQFF.

As DNA, the CDR3 is TGCAGTGCCGTGAGGGTGGGGGGGGCGGATACGCAGTATTTT. The encoded protein is CSAVRVGGADTQYF. V gene TRBV20-1 combines with J gene TRBJ2-3, with D possibly TRBD2 on 7 matching bases. This CDR3 has 14 amino acids. Germline loops: CDR1 DFQATT, CDR2 SNEGSKA (reference sequence). Trimming took 6 bases from V and 6 from J, leaving 19 bases between them.

The chain employs TRBV29-1 and TRBJ2-1; D remains unclear. This CDR3 contains 18 residues. V lost 1 base, J lost 0 bases, and 19 bases lay in between. From germline, CDR1 is SQVTM and CDR2 ANQGSEA. The CDR3 coding sequence is TGCAGCGTTGAAGTTTCAATACCAATACTATACTCCTACAATGAGCAGTTCTTC. Translated, it gives CSVEVSIPILYSYNEQFF.

This clonotype was picked up many times. The rearrangement joins TRBV5-6 to TRBJ1-5, with a tentative D call TRBD1 (6 bases). Germline values: CDR1 SGHDT, CDR2 YYEEEE. V lost 4 bases and J lost 9, with 14 bases in between. The CDR3 runs to 13 residues. CDR3 amino acids: CASSHNREGPQHF. The DNA for the CDR3 is TGTGCCAGCAGCCACAACAGGGAAGGGCCCCAGCATTTT.

About this clonotype: This sequence may be a read error, since a much larger clone differs from it by one base. The J gene is TRBJ1-4, the V gene TRBV7-9; maybe TRBD1 (5 bases). The CDR3 is 15 amino acids. V gave up 5 bases and J gave up 0 bases, with 10 bases separating them. Germline CDR1 is SEHNR and CDR2 is FQNEAQ (reference sequence). Written as DNA, the CDR3 is TGTGCCAGCAGCCAAGGACATGCAACTAATGAAAAACTGTTTTTT. Its protein is CASSQGHATNEKLFF.

The chain is built from TRBV6-5 and TRBJ2-7; 8 bases map to TRBD2. Germline-derived CDR1 and CDR2 are MNHEY and SVGAGI. The CDR3 spans 14 residues. The trim removed 3 bases at V and 0 bases at J, leaving 1 base unmatched. The CDR3 region is CASSYSGTSYEQYF. Here the CDR3 DNA reads TGTGCCAGCAGTTATAGCGGGACCTCCTACGAGCAGTACTTC.